This is a list of T cell receptor beta chains from one sample in a study of blood T cell repertoires in COVID-19. Generated by immunoSEQ multiplex PCR, the TCRdb table keeps only in-frame clones and is missing some. Of around 380,000 clones listed, about 89% were seen once; the top ten hold about 1.5%. The sample was PBMCs or T cells enriched from blood (not recorded which). These receptors originate from a young man who had recovered from COVID-19. Each CDR3 is given with its conserved first and last residue. D genes are given only for firm matches. Size is stated for part of the rows, as once, few or many counts, or as a class when the clone is expanded.

>-|TRBJ1-4|many|TRBV7-9
TGTGCCAGCGCGGGAATTACTAATGAAAAACTGTTTTTT
CASAGITNEKLFF
>-|TRBJ2-1|-|TRBV20-1
TGCAGTGCTAGTTTCGGGGTTGAGCAGTTCTTC
CSASFGVEQFF
>-|TRBJ1-1|-|TRBV3-1/TRBV3-2
TGTGCCAGCAGCCAAGGGGGGGGAGAAGCTTTCTTT
CASSQGGGEAFF
>-|TRBJ2-5|-|TRBV6-5
TGTGCCAGCAGTTCAATCAGGGAGACCCAGTACTTC
CASSSIRETQYF
>TRBD1|TRBJ1-5|many|TRBV5-4
TGTGCCAGCAGCCTACAGGGGCTCAATCAGCCCCAGCATTTT
CASSLQGLNQPQHF
>TRBD1|TRBJ1-4|-|TRBV9
TGTGCCAGCAGCGTAGAACAGGGGGGATGGGCTAATGAAAAACTGTTTTTT
CASSVEQGGWANEKLFF
>-|TRBJ1-4|few|TRBV5-4
TGTGCCAGCAGCTTCGCAACTAATGAAAAACTGTTTTTT
CASSFATNEKLFF
>TRBD1|TRBJ1-5|-|TRBV30
TGTGCCTGGAGTGTACCAGGGACAGGGAATCAGCCCCAGCATTTT
CAWSVPGTGNQPQHF
>TRBD1|TRBJ1-6|-|TRBV6-4
TGTGCCAGCGGCCGGGACAGGGATAAAAGTTCACCCCTCCACTTT
CASGRDRDKSSPLHF
>-|TRBJ2-3|few|TRBV6-5
TGTGCCAGCAGTTACACCGACAGGCCCAGCACAGATACGCAGTATTTT
CASSYTDRPSTDTQYF
>TRBD2|TRBJ2-7|-|TRBV6-5
TGTGCCAGCAGCACAGCGGGGGGGCCCAACGAGCAGTACTTC
CASSTAGGPNEQYF
>TRBD2|TRBJ2-3|once|TRBV27
TGTGCCAGCAGTTTAACGGGGACTACTAGCACAGATACGCAGTATTTT
CASSLTGTTSTDTQYF
>-|TRBJ1-1|-|TRBV11-2
TGTGCCAGCAGCTTAGTGGGGAGGAACACTGAAGCTTTCTTT
CASSLVGRNTEAFF
>-|TRBJ2-4|-|TRBV1
TGCACCAGCAGCCAAGTCCCCAGCGGGGGCAACATAGCCAAAAACATTCAGTACTTC
CTSSQVPSGGNIAKNIQYF
>TRBD1|TRBJ1-6|-|TRBV14
TGTGCCAGCAGCCTCCGACAGGGAAGTTCACCCCTCCACTTT
CASSLRQGSSPLHF
>-|TRBJ1-3|-|TRBV12-3/TRBV12-4
TGTGCCAGCAGTTTCGCGGGGCGCGACACCATATATTTT
CASSFAGRDTIYF
>-|TRBJ1-2|-|TRBV5-1
TGCGCCAGCAGCTTGGTATCCAGTTCCGATAGCGGCTATGGCTACACCTTC
CASSLVSSSDSGYGYTF
>-|TRBJ2-7|-|TRBV6-5
TGTGCCAGCAGTTACTCATACTGGATTGAGGGCGGACAGTACTTC
CASSYSYWIEGGQYF
>TRBD1|TRBJ2-1|-|TRBV9
TGTGCCAGCAGCGTAGGAGGGGGCGGTTGGAATGAGCAGTTCTTC
CASSVGGGGWNEQFF
>TRBD1|TRBJ1-1|once|TRBV5-4
TGTGCCAGCAGGTTTTTCCAGGGGGCATCACAGACTGAAGCTTTCTTT
CASRFFQGASQTEAFF
>-|TRBJ1-1|-|TRBV19
TGTGCCAGTAGTATCCTGACAGGGAACACTGAAGCTTTCTTT
CASSILTGNTEAFF
>-|TRBJ2-7|few|TRBV10-3
TGTGCCATCAGTGAGGGTCCCAGCTACGAGCAGTACTTC
CAISEGPSYEQYF
>-|TRBJ1-4|-|TRBV2
TGTGCCAGCAGGGTGGGGGGGTTCAATGAAAAACTGTTTTTT
CASRVGGFNEKLFF
>-|TRBJ1-1|-|TRBV9
TGTGCCAGCAGCGTAGGAGCGTCCGGGTACACTGAAGCTTTCTTT
CASSVGASGYTEAFF
>TRBD1|TRBJ1-6|-|TRBV3-1/TRBV3-2
TGTGCCAGCAACGGACAGGGTGACTCACCCCTCCACTTT
CASNGQGDSPLHF
>-|TRBJ1-2|-|TRBV3-1/TRBV3-2
TGTGCCAGCAGCCAGATTCCGGACTATGGCTACACCTTC
CASSQIPDYGYTF
>-|TRBJ2-5|-|TRBV9
TGTGCCAGCAGCGAACAGGGAGCAGAGACCCAGTACTTC
CASSEQGAETQYF
>-|TRBJ1-1|-|TRBV5-1
TGCGCCAGCAGCTTGGATGGGCAAGGAACTGAAGCTTTCTTT
CASSLDGQGTEAFF
>TRBD2|TRBJ2-2|-|TRBV7-2
TGTGCCAGCAGCTTAGTAGCGGGGTGGGGCACCGGGGAGCTGTTTTTT
CASSLVAGWGTGELFF
>TRBD1|TRBJ1-4|-|TRBV19
TGTGCCAGTAGGGCACAGGGGAGTAATGAAAAACTGTTTTTT
CASRAQGSNEKLFF
>-|TRBJ2-5|-|TRBV2
TGTGCCAGCACCGAGAGAGGAAGCGGCGAGACCCAGTACTTC
CASTERGSGETQYF
>-|TRBJ1-3|many|TRBV5-6
TGTGCCAGCAGCCCCTACAGGGTTTCTACTGGAAACACCATATATTTT
CASSPYRVSTGNTIYF
>TRBD1|TRBJ2-1|-|TRBV2
TGTGCCACCTCAGGCAGGGGGACCTACAATGAGCAGTTCTTC
CATSGRGTYNEQFF
>-|TRBJ2-7|-|TRBV5-1
TGCGCCAGATTCTCGGGGGGCTACCCCTACGAGCAGTACTTC
CARFSGGYPYEQYF
>-|TRBJ1-2|-|TRBV27
TGTGCCAGCAGTTTCCGTGGGCCCTTCTATGGCTACACCTTC
CASSFRGPFYGYTF
>TRBD1|TRBJ1-1|once|TRBV5-4
TGTGCCAGCAGCTTGGGGGGACAGCTCACTGAAGCTTTCTTT
CASSLGGQLTEAFF
>TRBD1|TRBJ1-2|-|TRBV18
TGTGCCAGCTCACCACCGGACAGGGATGGCTACACCTTC
CASSPPDRDGYTF
>TRBD1|TRBJ1-2|-|TRBV30
TGTGCCTGGATCCCGGGACAGGGGAACTATGGCTACACCTTC
CAWIPGQGNYGYTF
>TRBD1|TRBJ2-2|-|TRBV4-3
TGCGCCAGCAGCCAAGGGACAGGAACCCTCACCGGGGAGCTGTTTTTT
CASSQGTGTLTGELFF
>-|TRBJ1-1|-|TRBV12-1
TGTGCCATCTCACGGGAGAACTCTGAAGCTTTCTTT
CAISRENSEAFF
>-|TRBJ2-2|-|TRBV6-5
TGTGCCAGCAGTTACTCGACGAGGTTAGGGGCCGGGGAGCTGTTTTTT
CASSYSTRLGAGELFF
>-|TRBJ1-1|-|TRBV5-6
TGTGCCAGCAGCTGGGGGCGGCATAGGGGCACTGAAGCTTTCTTT
CASSWGRHRGTEAFF
>-|TRBJ1-1|-|TRBV6-1
TGTGCCAGCAGTGAGAACAGGTTGAACACTGAAGCTTTCTTT
CASSENRLNTEAFF
>-|TRBJ1-5|-|TRBV6-5
TGTGCCAGCAGCAGGGCCCCTAGCAATCAGCCCCAGCATTTT
CASSRAPSNQPQHF
>TRBD1|TRBJ1-3|-|TRBV6-5
TGTGCCAGTACGACAGGGTACTCTGGAAACACCATATATTTT
CASTTGYSGNTIYF
>-|TRBJ1-1|-|TRBV14
TGTGCCAGCAGCCAAGTAAGGCGGGGAGCGAGAACCTCGAACACTGAAGCTTTCTTT
CASSQVRRGARTSNTEAFF
>TRBD2|TRBJ2-7|-|TRBV4-3
TGCGCCAGCAGCCAAGATCGGGCAGGGAGGGAGTACGAGCAGTACTTC
CASSQDRAGREYEQYF
>TRBD2|TRBJ2-3|-|TRBV19
TGTGCCAGTAGTGGACTAGCGGGGGAGTCAGATACGCAGTATTTT
CASSGLAGESDTQYF